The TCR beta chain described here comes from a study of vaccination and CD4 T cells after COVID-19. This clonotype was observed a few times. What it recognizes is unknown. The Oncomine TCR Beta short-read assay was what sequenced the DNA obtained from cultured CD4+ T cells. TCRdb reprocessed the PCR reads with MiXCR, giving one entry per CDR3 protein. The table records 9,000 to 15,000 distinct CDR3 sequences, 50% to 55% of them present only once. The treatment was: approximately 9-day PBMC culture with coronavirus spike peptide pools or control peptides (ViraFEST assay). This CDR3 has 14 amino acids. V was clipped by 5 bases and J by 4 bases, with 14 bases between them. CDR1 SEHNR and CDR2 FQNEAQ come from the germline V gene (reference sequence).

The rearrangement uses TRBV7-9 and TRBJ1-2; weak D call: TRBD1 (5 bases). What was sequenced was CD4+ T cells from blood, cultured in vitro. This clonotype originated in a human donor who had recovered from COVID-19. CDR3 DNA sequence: TGTGCCAGCAGCCTCGAGCGGGGGTCCTATGGCTACACCTTC. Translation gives CASSLERGSYGYTF.